The following is a T cell receptor beta chain sequence with its context. Its antigen is still unknown. No base quality information exists; no much larger clone differs at one position. This sample was taken from a study of cytomegalovirus exposure and HLA in healthy donors (dated by TCRdb to about 2017). Regarding the complete study: An earlier analysis of several hundred of the donors reported about 260 Gb of sequence data and roughly 120 million unique TCR beta sequences obtained from 150 million to 200 million T cells. In addition to the first cohort of 666 subjects, a separate validation cohort of about 120 different subjects was used. An early release covering around 630 HLA-typed donors comprised about 290 gigabases of sequencing data and roughly 85 million unique TCR sequences. The number of typed donors differed by locus: about 629-630 for A, B, C, DRB1 and DQB1; about 520 for DQA1; around 610 for DPA1; and 400 to 480 for DPB1. The later analysis used no new phenotypic data to find candidate immune exposures, relying instead on TCR beta sequences and their occurrence across donors. Several DR-DQ haplotypes were treated as single units for association and clustering because of strong linkage in the cohort. HLA typing covered class I and class II loci at four-digit resolution. A later analysis re-analyzed previously published TCR beta repertoires from roughly 630 donors and added high-resolution HLA genotyping to study TCR occurrence patterns. The study profiled the T cell repertoires of under 850 subjects by immunosequencing and related them to cytomegalovirus serostatus. Of the 350 to 400 genotyped donors, approximately 83% fell in the genetic ancestry cluster associated with self-reported Caucasian donors. The study aimed to test whether signatures of past pathogen exposure could be identified by cataloging public T cell receptors. Genome-wide SNP genotypes for about three fifths of the 666 donors were used in a later genetic analysis, which treated that subset as a discovery cohort. To decide whether each TCR beta V gene segment behaved as functional or pseudogenic, an earlier analysis of fewer than 750 of the donors relied on high-throughput TCR beta sequencing. Donor age, sex, ethnicity and CMV serostatus were collected together with the repertoire data. Among roughly 400 genotyped donors of the cohort, an average of approximately 240,000 unique TCR beta nucleotide sequences was sequenced per donor, of which 15% to 20% were non-productive. To predict cytomegalovirus infection status, the study combined high-throughput TCR immunosequencing, statistical association of individual TCRs with disease status, and machine learning. Every repertoire in the discovery cohort had been generated on one and the same sequencing platform.

According to the germline V gene, CDR1 reads SGHNT and CDR2 reads YENEEA. Trimming accounts for 1 base at V and 8 bases at J, while the number of junction bases matched to no gene is 6. Counted from cysteine to phenylalanine, this CDR3 has 16 amino acids. Solely the CDR3 DNA is kept, with 48 bases framed from the first base. Library preparation was by the immunoSEQ multiplex PCR assay. For the multiplex PCR, a mixture combining 60 forward primers for TCR Vbeta segments and 13 reverse primers for TCR Jbeta segments was used. The CDR3 region of rearranged TCR beta genes was amplified from genomic DNA by a multiplex PCR assay. Amplified TCR beta libraries were sequenced as 87-base-pair reads on the Illumina HiSeq System. Turning to the authors' computational methods: A later analysis tallied 75 million to 95 million unique TCR beta chains across the approximately 670 repertoires, and about 10 million of those chains were shared by two or more donors. Raw reads were error-corrected and collapsed into unique sequences by a nearest-neighbor algorithm in which closely related sequences were merged to remove PCR and sequencing errors. Alignment of CDR3 sequences to IMGT reference sequences was used to assign V, D and J gene segments. For a sequence to be retained, a match of at least six nucleotides was required to both a V gene segment and a J gene segment. A rearrangement was called productive if the CDR3 had no stop codons and remained in frame with V and J, and every other rearrangement was called non-productive. Following IMGT convention, CDR3 was defined as the stretch from the second conserved V-encoded cysteine to the conserved J-encoded phenylalanine. The earlier analysis of 587 of the donors excluded any sequence lacking an unambiguous match to a single V gene segment. An earlier analysis of 500 to 700 of the donors classified V segments as functional when productive rearrangements were above 56.7% and as segregating when the standard deviation between donors was above 5%. A statistical classification framework was developed to diagnose cytomegalovirus status using the catalog of TCR beta chain sequences. V and J gene assignment, in a later analysis, came from comparing TCR nucleotide sequences with IMGT/GENE-DB human TR gene sequences. In a later analysis, CDR3 sequences and most-parsimonious VDJ recombination scenarios were assigned using the TCRdist pipeline. In a later analysis, every TCR beta chain was defined by the combination of its CDR3 amino acid sequence and its V-gene family, and reads without a unique V-gene family were dropped. As a way to deal with suspected cross-contamination and a sequencing artifact, a later analysis dropped over 550 nucleotide sequences that were highly shared and had low generation probability. In a later analysis, a clonal expansion index for each public chain was calculated from normalized within-repertoire ranks of inferred template counts. Generation probabilities in a later analysis came from a VDJ recombination model fitted to out-of-frame rearrangements, and those results were checked against IGoR. In a later analysis, TCR-TCR, TCR-HLA and TCR-CMV co-occurrence was scored with hypergeometric tests, and a repertoire-size bias correction was applied to TCR pairs. A later analysis estimated false discovery rates by permuting HLA or CMV assignments 20 times. A later analysis grouped co-occurring TCRs with DBSCAN, adding TCRdist sequence similarity when clustering within HLA-allele-positive subsets. Repertoires with fewer than 30,000 or more than 120,000 public chains, plus five repertoires with anomalous nucleotide sharing, were excluded from co-occurrence clustering. The table comes from immuneACCESS by way of TCRdb, which keeps in-frame sequences with V and J called. Part of the clones is missing from these tables; in studies checked, under half for an unresolved V gene and the rest for unknown reasons. V, J and clone size are taken as reported in that table, and D and trimming were inferred from the DNA itself. The sample table lists about 160,000 clones, roughly 85% of them with a count of one. The top ten clones comprise approximately 2% of the sample.

The cohort comprised around 690 healthy bone marrow donors. At the time of sampling, every cohort member was nominally healthy, though immune exposures that went unrecorded were likely present. The donor tested CMV seronegative, placing the donor among the approximately 400 seronegative members of the cohort. A peripheral blood sample was provided by each donor, and peripheral blood mononuclear cells were used for TCR beta sequencing. The Qiagen DNeasy Blood Extraction Kit was used to extract genomic DNA from the blood cell samples. The research as a whole found: It was suggested by the authors that the approach could potentially be generalized to other disease states and immunological phenotypes. Compared with the 666-donor mean, donors in an Asian-associated ancestry cluster had fewer N-insertions in productive TCRs, according to a later genetic analysis. A cluster of highly shared sequence variants was judged likely to represent a technical artifact of the sequencing pipeline. Several of the top co-occurrence clusters appeared to be linked to parvovirus B19, influenza, CMV and Epstein-Barr virus, according to a later analysis. According to a later analysis, most CMV-associated TCR beta chains appeared to be HLA-restricted, and the HLA associations seemed to be driven largely by CMV exposure. HLA typing was unavailable for some donors at each locus, so association tests used only the typed subset. At a false discovery rate of 0.05, a later analysis linked around 15,000 TCR beta sequences to specific HLA alleles. A later analysis found that HLA-associated TCR beta chains were more clonally expanded and had lower generation probabilities than equally common non-associated chains. A later genetic analysis associated a missense DCLRE1C variant with V-gene and J-gene trimming of TCR beta chains, and an independent cohort replicated the association. Most TCR sequences were observed very rarely across donors, whereas some public TCRs were present in many individuals. Three of the identified cytomegalovirus-associated TCR beta chains were confirmed in vitro to be specific for cytomegalovirus antigens. This cohort had only TCR beta chains sequenced, and the lack of alpha or paired-chain data limited which features could be detected. In the study, 164 TCR beta chains were listed as associated with cytomegalovirus. Immune exposure information for the cohort was limited to CMV serostatus. An earlier analysis of 587 of the donors showed that most TCR beta V segments appeared in productive rearrangements either about 87% or about 30% of the time, which broadly matched IMGT annotations. A further reported finding was that TCR beta sequences accurately predicted the HLA-A and HLA-B alleles for most subjects in the first cohort. The classifier was reported to diagnose cytomegalovirus status with high specificity and sensitivity in both the original cohort and the validation cohort. The presence/absence analyses assumed that sequencing depth was roughly uniform across donors, and that assumption may not be true. When HLA alleles, especially DR and DQ, strongly co-occurred, TCR associations were difficult to assign to individual alleles. Correlated functional status among segregating V segments might be attributable to linkage disequilibrium, but an unknown experimental factor could not be ruled out. Some IMGT-functional V segments, including TRBV6-2 and TRBV6-3, could not be distinguished by the 87-base-pair reads and were therefore excluded. The earlier analysis of some 560 of the donors excluded some 15 rarely observed V segments, including chromosome 9 orphons, because counts were too low. According to a later analysis, TCR association rates differed among HLA loci, with DRB1 alleles showing the most associated TCRs and HLA-C alleles showing the fewest.

Sequenced sample: PBMCs. This clonotype originated in a man between 35 and 55 years old in good health and CMV-seronegative. The rearranged chain carries TRBV11-3 and TRBJ2-1, with TRBD1 matching 12 junction bases. The CDR3 amino acid sequence is: CASSLGMGQGADEQFF. The nucleotide sequence reads as follows: TGTGCCAGCAGCTTAGGAATGGGACAGGGGGCGGATGAGCAGTTCTTC.